Listed below are T cell receptor beta chains from one sample, sequenced in a study of blood T cell repertoires in COVID-19. The protocol was immunoSEQ multiplex PCR, while the TCRdb copy is restricted to in-frame clones and leaves out a portion. In the table there are over 150,000 clones, 75% to 85% of which are singletons. Sequenced sample: peripheral blood. The receptors here all came from a woman in her sixties or seventies with COVID-19, enrolled during active disease. Each CDR3 is given with its conserved first and last residue. Each record gives: J gene, V gene, D gene, clone size, CDR3 protein, CDR3 DNA. A D gene is named only where the DNA matches it firmly. Expanded clones get a size class; other rows say once, few or many, or leave the size out.

j_call: TRBJ2-2
v_call: TRBV24-1
d_call: TRBD2
clone_size: -
cdr3_aa: CATSDFTGTSRSTGELFF
cdr3_nt: TGTGCCACCAGTGATTTTACCGGGACTAGCAGGTCCACCGGGGAGCTGTTTTTT

j_call: TRBJ1-1
v_call: TRBV18
d_call: TRBD1
clone_size: -
cdr3_aa: CASSPLGQGYTEAFF
cdr3_nt: TGTGCCAGCTCACCACTGGGACAGGGGTACACTGAAGCTTTCTTT

j_call: TRBJ1-5
v_call: TRBV19
d_call: -
clone_size: -
cdr3_aa: CASSSAGRPQHF
cdr3_nt: TGTGCCAGTAGTAGCGCGGGACGGCCCCAGCATTTT

j_call: TRBJ2-3
v_call: TRBV11-3
d_call: TRBD2
clone_size: -
cdr3_aa: CASSLRLAGAVTDTQYF
cdr3_nt: TGTGCCAGCAGCCTACGACTAGCGGGGGCCGTCACAGATACGCAGTATTTT

j_call: TRBJ2-3
v_call: TRBV29-1
d_call: -
clone_size: -
cdr3_aa: CSVLQGWSTDTQYF
cdr3_nt: TGCAGCGTTCTACAGGGTTGGAGCACAGATACGCAGTATTTT

j_call: TRBJ1-2
v_call: TRBV7-8
d_call: TRBD1
clone_size: -
cdr3_aa: CASSVRDRGSGGYTF
cdr3_nt: TGTGCCAGCAGCGTCCGGGACAGGGGGTCGGGCGGCTACACCTTC

j_call: TRBJ1-1
v_call: TRBV5-4
d_call: -
clone_size: -
cdr3_aa: CASSLTNYREAFF
cdr3_nt: TGTGCCAGCAGCTTGACGAACTACCGAGAAGCTTTCTTT

j_call: TRBJ1-1
v_call: TRBV19
d_call: TRBD1
clone_size: once
cdr3_aa: CASRKATGGARTEAFF
cdr3_nt: TGTGCCAGTAGAAAAGCGACAGGGGGCGCGCGAACTGAAGCTTTCTTT

j_call: TRBJ1-2
v_call: TRBV7-3
d_call: TRBD1
clone_size: once
cdr3_aa: CASSRGQEGIGGYTF
cdr3_nt: TGTGCCAGCAGCCGGGGACAGGAGGGCATTGGGGGCTACACCTTC

j_call: TRBJ2-1
v_call: TRBV7-2
d_call: TRBD2
clone_size: once
cdr3_aa: CASSRTSGTRVYNEQFF
cdr3_nt: TGTGCCAGCAGCCGTACCTCCGGGACTAGAGTCTACAATGAGCAGTTCTTC

j_call: TRBJ1-3
v_call: TRBV25-1
d_call: TRBD1
clone_size: -
cdr3_aa: CASSDPREGARNTIYF
cdr3_nt: TGTGCCAGCAGTGATCCTCGGGAGGGGGCAAGGAACACCATATATTTT

j_call: TRBJ1-3
v_call: TRBV5-1
d_call: TRBD1
clone_size: -
cdr3_aa: CASSGGQGSGNTIYF
cdr3_nt: TGCGCCAGCAGCGGAGGACAGGGCAGTGGAAACACCATATATTTT

j_call: TRBJ2-7
v_call: TRBV5-6
d_call: -
clone_size: -
cdr3_aa: CASSRTSEQYF
cdr3_nt: TGTGCCAGCAGCAGAACATCCGAGCAGTACTTC

j_call: TRBJ1-4
v_call: TRBV6-4
d_call: TRBD1
clone_size: -
cdr3_aa: CASSIPGQGGTNEKLFF
cdr3_nt: TGTGCCAGCAGTATTCCGGGACAGGGCGGAACTAATGAAAAACTGTTTTTT

j_call: TRBJ1-6
v_call: TRBV19
d_call: -
clone_size: -
cdr3_aa: CASSNFLSVNSPLHF
cdr3_nt: TGTGCCAGTAGTAACTTTCTCTCTGTTAATTCACCCCTCCACTTT

j_call: TRBJ1-2
v_call: TRBV11-1
d_call: TRBD1
clone_size: few
cdr3_aa: CASSYTGVSYGYTF
cdr3_nt: TGTGCCAGCAGCTACACAGGGGTCTCATATGGCTACACCTTC

j_call: TRBJ1-2
v_call: TRBV29-1
d_call: TRBD1
clone_size: once
cdr3_aa: CSGDRENGYTF
cdr3_nt: TGCAGCGGGGACAGGGAGAATGGCTACACCTTC

j_call: TRBJ2-2
v_call: TRBV7-7
d_call: TRBD2
clone_size: few
cdr3_aa: CASRARGGASTGELFF
cdr3_nt: TGTGCCAGCAGGGCCCGCGGGGGGGCAAGCACCGGGGAGCTGTTTTTT

j_call: TRBJ2-1
v_call: TRBV6-1
d_call: TRBD2
clone_size: -
cdr3_aa: CASSERGTSGRAFGSWEQFF
cdr3_nt: TGTGCCAGCAGTGAACGGGGGACTAGCGGGAGGGCCTTCGGGTCGTGGGAGCAGTTCTTC

j_call: TRBJ2-6
v_call: TRBV7-6
d_call: -
clone_size: -
cdr3_aa: CASSLDSGLSSGANVLTF
cdr3_nt: TGTGCCAGCAGCTTAGATAGCGGCCTTTCGTCTGGGGCCAACGTCCTGACTTTC

j_call: TRBJ2-1
v_call: TRBV7-3
d_call: -
clone_size: -
cdr3_aa: CASSLVVGSYNEQFF
cdr3_nt: TGTGCCAGCAGCTTAGTAGTGGGCAGCTACAATGAGCAGTTCTTC

j_call: TRBJ1-5
v_call: TRBV10-3
d_call: -
clone_size: -
cdr3_aa: CAISAGLAVNQPQHF
cdr3_nt: TGTGCCATCAGCGCAGGACTCGCCGTGAATCAGCCCCAGCATTTT

j_call: TRBJ1-1
v_call: TRBV9
d_call: -
clone_size: -
cdr3_aa: CASSVVPLNTEAFF
cdr3_nt: TGTGCCAGCAGCGTAGTCCCCCTCAACACTGAAGCTTTCTTT

j_call: TRBJ2-3
v_call: TRBV24-1
d_call: TRBD1
clone_size: few
cdr3_aa: CATSDPAPGQSTDTQYF
cdr3_nt: TGTGCCACCAGTGATCCAGCCCCGGGACAGTCCACAGATACGCAGTATTTT

j_call: TRBJ1-6
v_call: TRBV14
d_call: TRBD1
clone_size: -
cdr3_aa: CASSQIPGQNSPLHF
cdr3_nt: TGTGCCAGCAGCCAAATTCCGGGACAGAATTCACCCCTCCACTTT

j_call: TRBJ2-3
v_call: TRBV5-6
d_call: -
clone_size: -
cdr3_aa: CASSLGRAGTDTQYF
cdr3_nt: TGTGCCAGCAGCTTGGGCAGGGCCGGAACAGATACGCAGTATTTT

j_call: TRBJ2-7
v_call: TRBV25-1
d_call: TRBD2
clone_size: -
cdr3_aa: CASSEPSGSLYEQYF
cdr3_nt: TGTGCCAGCAGTGAGCCTAGCGGGAGTTTGTACGAGCAGTACTTC

j_call: TRBJ1-4
v_call: TRBV27
d_call: TRBD1
clone_size: -
cdr3_aa: CASSLQGGGEKLFF
cdr3_nt: TGTGCCAGCAGTTTACAGGGGGGTGGTGAAAAACTGTTTTTT

j_call: TRBJ1-1
v_call: TRBV29-1
d_call: -
clone_size: -
cdr3_aa: CSVEKNEGDTEAFF
cdr3_nt: TGCAGCGTTGAAAAAAACGAAGGGGACACTGAAGCTTTCTTT

j_call: TRBJ2-5
v_call: TRBV10-2
d_call: TRBD1
clone_size: -
cdr3_aa: CASRPRGQFETQYF
cdr3_nt: TGCGCCAGCAGGCCGAGGGGACAGTTCGAGACCCAGTACTTC

j_call: TRBJ1-6
v_call: TRBV27
d_call: TRBD1
clone_size: -
cdr3_aa: CASSPLQGFSPLHF
cdr3_nt: TGTGCCAGCAGTCCCCTACAGGGGTTTTCACCCCTCCACTTT

j_call: TRBJ2-5
v_call: TRBV13
d_call: -
clone_size: -
cdr3_aa: CASSPGRLGETQYF
cdr3_nt: TGTGCCAGCAGCCCTGGAAGACTAGGCGAGACCCAGTACTTC

j_call: TRBJ1-2
v_call: TRBV19
d_call: TRBD1
clone_size: -
cdr3_aa: CASHNPGQANYGYTF
cdr3_nt: TGTGCCAGTCACAATCCGGGACAGGCTAACTATGGCTACACCTTC

j_call: TRBJ1-6
v_call: TRBV7-9
d_call: TRBD1
clone_size: -
cdr3_aa: CASSNRGRDSPLHF
cdr3_nt: TGTGCCAGCAGCAACAGGGGGCGAGATTCACCCCTCCACTTT

j_call: TRBJ1-1
v_call: TRBV11-2
d_call: -
clone_size: -
cdr3_aa: CASSLEQLGSAAFF
cdr3_nt: TGTGCCAGCAGCTTAGAACAGTTGGGCTCCGCGGCTTTCTTT

j_call: TRBJ1-1
v_call: TRBV5-1
d_call: TRBD1
clone_size: -
cdr3_aa: CASSRGQGWGEAFF
cdr3_nt: TGCGCCAGCAGTCGCGGACAGGGGTGGGGTGAAGCTTTCTTT

j_call: TRBJ2-7
v_call: TRBV6-6
d_call: TRBD1
clone_size: -
cdr3_aa: CASSRPGQSYEQYF
cdr3_nt: TGTGCCAGCAGTCGCCCGGGACAGTCCTACGAGCAGTACTTC

j_call: TRBJ2-1
v_call: TRBV6-5
d_call: TRBD2
clone_size: -
cdr3_aa: CATAGEEQFF
cdr3_nt: TGTGCCACAGCGGGAGAGGAGCAGTTCTTC

j_call: TRBJ1-5
v_call: TRBV19
d_call: TRBD1
clone_size: few
cdr3_aa: CASSIGDRGNQPQHF
cdr3_nt: TGTGCCAGTAGTATAGGGGACAGGGGCAATCAGCCCCAGCATTTT

j_call: TRBJ1-1
v_call: TRBV19
d_call: -
clone_size: -
cdr3_aa: CASSIGGTAMNTEAFF
cdr3_nt: TGTGCCAGTAGTATTGGCGGGACCGCGATGAACACTGAAGCTTTCTTT

j_call: TRBJ1-5
v_call: TRBV19
d_call: TRBD1
clone_size: -
cdr3_aa: CASSIEGQGPSSNQPQHF
cdr3_nt: TGTGCCAGTAGTATAGAGGGACAGGGGCCGAGTAGCAATCAGCCCCAGCATTTT

j_call: TRBJ1-1
v_call: TRBV6-1
d_call: -
clone_size: -
cdr3_aa: CASSEGLQLNTEAFF
cdr3_nt: TGTGCCAGCAGTGAAGGGTTGCAGTTGAACACTGAAGCTTTCTTT

j_call: TRBJ1-5
v_call: TRBV27
d_call: TRBD1
clone_size: -
cdr3_aa: CASSLGQGYQPQHF
cdr3_nt: TGTGCCAGCAGTTTAGGACAGGGCTATCAGCCCCAGCATTTT

j_call: TRBJ1-1
v_call: TRBV5-1
d_call: -
clone_size: -
cdr3_aa: CASSLSLLNTEAFF
cdr3_nt: TGCGCCAGCAGCTTGTCCCTATTGAACACTGAAGCTTTCTTT

j_call: TRBJ1-1
v_call: TRBV7-2
d_call: -
clone_size: -
cdr3_aa: CASSLVAGGVTEAFF
cdr3_nt: TGTGCCAGCAGCTTAGTAGCGGGAGGGGTCACTGAAGCTTTCTTT

j_call: TRBJ2-7
v_call: TRBV2
d_call: -
clone_size: -
cdr3_aa: CASSRDSIVEQYF
cdr3_nt: TGTGCCAGCAGTCGGGACTCCATCGTCGAGCAGTACTTC

j_call: TRBJ2-1
v_call: TRBV5-5
d_call: TRBD2
clone_size: -
cdr3_aa: CASSFGLAGAPSYNEQFF
cdr3_nt: TGTGCCAGCAGCTTCGGACTAGCGGGAGCACCAAGCTACAATGAGCAGTTCTTC

j_call: TRBJ1-1
v_call: TRBV20-1
d_call: -
clone_size: -
cdr3_aa: CSARDQMVAFF
cdr3_nt: TGCAGTGCTAGAGATCAGATGGTGGCTTTCTTT

j_call: TRBJ1-4
v_call: TRBV5-1
d_call: -
clone_size: -
cdr3_aa: CASSLLTGEKLFF
cdr3_nt: TGCGCCAGCAGCTTATTAACAGGGGAAAAACTGTTTTTT

j_call: TRBJ2-5
v_call: TRBV12-3/TRBV12-4
d_call: -
clone_size: -
cdr3_aa: CASSLWRGETQYF
cdr3_nt: TGTGCCAGCAGTTTATGGAGGGGAGAGACCCAGTACTTC

j_call: TRBJ1-2
v_call: TRBV25-1
d_call: -
clone_size: -
cdr3_aa: CASSGLGRDIYGYTF
cdr3_nt: TGTGCCAGCAGTGGCCTAGGACGGGACATCTATGGCTACACCTTC

j_call: TRBJ2-1
v_call: TRBV7-9
d_call: TRBD1
clone_size: -
cdr3_aa: CASSLGQGVGNEQFF
cdr3_nt: TGTGCCAGCAGCTTGGGACAGGGGGTAGGGAATGAGCAGTTCTTC

j_call: TRBJ2-1
v_call: TRBV27
d_call: -
clone_size: -
cdr3_aa: CASSPRDLYNEQFF
cdr3_nt: TGTGCCAGCAGTCCCCGGGACTTATACAATGAGCAGTTCTTC

j_call: TRBJ2-1
v_call: TRBV3-1/TRBV3-2
d_call: TRBD2
clone_size: -
cdr3_aa: CASSQVPIVGGGNEQFF
cdr3_nt: TGTGCCAGCAGCCAAGTCCCAATAGTGGGCGGGGGGAATGAGCAGTTCTTC

j_call: TRBJ1-5
v_call: TRBV5-1
d_call: TRBD1
clone_size: few
cdr3_aa: CASSTGAGQPQHF
cdr3_nt: TGCGCCAGCAGTACAGGGGCAGGACAGCCCCAGCATTTT

j_call: TRBJ2-2
v_call: TRBV12-5
d_call: -
clone_size: -
cdr3_aa: CASGLGDTGELFF
cdr3_nt: TGTGCTAGTGGTTTAGGGGACACCGGGGAGCTGTTTTTT

j_call: TRBJ2-3
v_call: TRBV7-3
d_call: -
clone_size: -
cdr3_aa: CASSSLLADTQYF
cdr3_nt: TGTGCCAGCAGCTCTCTGCTAGCAGATACGCAGTATTTT